This TCR beta chain appears in the sequencing data of a study of T-cell memory formation after mild COVID-19. Turning to the study itself: The two donors had largely donor-specific TCR clusters. Whole-study results and caveats: Whereas later expanders leaned CD4+, clones contracting day 15 to 85 showed a balanced CD4/CD8 makeup. Shrinking CD4+ clones were chiefly CM and EM; CD8+ ones were chiefly EMRA.

The CDR3 has 15 amino acids. V shed 4 bases and J shed 3 bases, with 16 bases lying between them. Germline CDR1 and CDR2: ENHRY and SYGVKD. This clonotype was counted at least ten times. Its antigen is still unknown. In TCRdb, the 5' RACE reads were re-called with MiXCR into one record per CDR3 protein. Of about 470,000 distinct CDR3 sequences listed, about 18% are singletons. The sequencing sample was made of PBMCs or a T cell subset sorted from them (not recorded which). The TCR sequence derives from an adult woman who had mild COVID-19 (a few samples of this study predate the infection). Cell type and time point are not known. The V call is TRBV10-3, the J call TRBJ2-7, with D uncertain. In nucleotides, the CDR3 is TGTGCCATCAGTGGGGGAACGGACCGCAACTACGAGCAGTACTTC. This translates into CAISGGTDRNYEQYF.